Included here is one T cell receptor beta chain sequence, with context. Its antigen is currently unknown. These data belong to a study of OX40 agonist ivuxolimab in advanced cancers. Study at large: Dose-escalation patients were diagnosed with hepatocellular carcinoma, melanoma, renal cell cancer or head and neck cancer.

This CDR3 region has 15 residues. Germline V gene data show CDR1 as MNHNS and CDR2 as SASEGT. Germline trimming cut 7 bases from V and 6 bases from J; bases unmatched to any gene: 8. Sequencing used immunoSEQ multiplex PCR; TCRdb keeps in-frame clones, though not all of them. Of 65,000 to 85,000 clones in the sample, 65% to 90% are singletons; the top ten hold less than 4%. Findings and limits, study-wide: At 0.1 to 3.0 mg/kg and by week 6, clonal expansion occurred in CD4+ and CD8+ blood T cells.

Patients had blood sampled at baseline and again on cycle 4 day 1 and cycle 7 day 1. The sequenced sample was CD4+ or CD8+ T cells sorted from blood, obtained in a trial of the OX40 agonist ivuxolimab. The sequence was obtained from an adult with an advanced solid tumor such as melanoma, head and neck, liver or kidney cancer. The chain joins TRBV6-1 to TRBJ2-3, with TRBD2 matching over 12 bases. The CDR3 DNA reads TGTGCCAGCAAAAGGGCTAGCGGGAGGGATGATACGCAGTATTTT. As protein: CASKRASGRDDTQYF.